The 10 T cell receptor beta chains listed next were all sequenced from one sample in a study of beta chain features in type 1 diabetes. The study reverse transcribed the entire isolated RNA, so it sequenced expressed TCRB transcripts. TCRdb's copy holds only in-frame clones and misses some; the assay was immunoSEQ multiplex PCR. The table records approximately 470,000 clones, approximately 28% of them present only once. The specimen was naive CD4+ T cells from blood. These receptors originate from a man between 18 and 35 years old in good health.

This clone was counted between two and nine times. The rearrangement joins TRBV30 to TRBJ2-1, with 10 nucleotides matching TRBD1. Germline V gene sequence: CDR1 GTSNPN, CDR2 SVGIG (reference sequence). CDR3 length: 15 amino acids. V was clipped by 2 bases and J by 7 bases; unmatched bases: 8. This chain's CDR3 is CAWSTGQGETNEQFF. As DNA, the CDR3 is TGTGCCTGGAGTACTGGACAGGGGGAAACGAATGAGCAGTTCTTC.

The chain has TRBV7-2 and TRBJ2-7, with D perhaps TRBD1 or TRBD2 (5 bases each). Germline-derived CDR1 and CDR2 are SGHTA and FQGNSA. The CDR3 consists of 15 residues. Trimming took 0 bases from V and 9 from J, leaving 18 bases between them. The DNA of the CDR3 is TGTGCCAGCAGCTTAGCCGGGACCACACTAATAGGGCAGTACTTC. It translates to CASSLAGTTLIGQYF.

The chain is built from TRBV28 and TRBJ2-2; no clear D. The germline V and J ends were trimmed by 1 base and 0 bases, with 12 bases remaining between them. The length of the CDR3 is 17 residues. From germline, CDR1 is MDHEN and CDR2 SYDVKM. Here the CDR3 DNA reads TGTGCCAGCAGTTTATTGGGCGTGGCAGCGAACACCGGGGAGCTGTTTTTT. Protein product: CASSLLGVAANTGELFF. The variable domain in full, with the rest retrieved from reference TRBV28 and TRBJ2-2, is DVKVTQSSRYLVKRTGEKVFLECVQDMDHENMFWYRQDPGLGLRLIYFSYDVKMKEKGDIPEGYSVSREKKERFSLILESASTNQTSMYLCASSLLGVAANTGELFFGEGSRLTVL.

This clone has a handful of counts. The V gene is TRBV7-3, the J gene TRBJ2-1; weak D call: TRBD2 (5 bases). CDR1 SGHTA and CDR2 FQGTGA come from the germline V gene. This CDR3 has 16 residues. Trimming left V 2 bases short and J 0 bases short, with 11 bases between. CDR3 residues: CASSLGGVSSYNEQFF. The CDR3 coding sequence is TGTGCCAGCAGCTTAGGAGGCGTGAGCTCCTACAATGAGCAGTTCTTC.

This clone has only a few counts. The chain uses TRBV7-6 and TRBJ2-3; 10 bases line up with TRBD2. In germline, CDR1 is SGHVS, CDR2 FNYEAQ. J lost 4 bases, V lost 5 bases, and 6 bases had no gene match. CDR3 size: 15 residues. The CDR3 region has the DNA TGTGCCAGCAGCCCTATAGCGGGAGGCCCAGATACGCAGTATTTT. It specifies CASSPIAGGPDTQYF.

CDR3 coding DNA: TGTGCCAGCAGTCACCGAGAGACCCAGTACTTC. Its protein is CASSHRETQYF. The rearrangement uses TRBV7-2 and TRBJ2-5; D remains unclear. V was clipped by 6 bases and J by 4 bases, with 6 bases between them. The CDR3 is made up of 11 amino acids. Germline-derived CDR1 and CDR2 are SGHTA and FQGNSA.

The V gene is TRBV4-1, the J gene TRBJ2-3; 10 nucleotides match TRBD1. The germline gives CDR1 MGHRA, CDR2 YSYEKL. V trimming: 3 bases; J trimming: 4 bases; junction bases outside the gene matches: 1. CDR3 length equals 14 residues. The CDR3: CASSHGTGADTQYF. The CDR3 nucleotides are TGCGCCAGCAGCCACGGGACAGGGGCAGATACGCAGTATTTT.

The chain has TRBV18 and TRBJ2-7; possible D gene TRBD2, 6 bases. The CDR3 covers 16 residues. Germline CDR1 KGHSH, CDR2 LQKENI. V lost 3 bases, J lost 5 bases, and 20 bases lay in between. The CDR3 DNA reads TGTGCCAGCTCACCCTCGATCGGGGGAACCTCTGACGAGCAGTACTTC. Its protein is CASSPSIGGTSDEQYF.

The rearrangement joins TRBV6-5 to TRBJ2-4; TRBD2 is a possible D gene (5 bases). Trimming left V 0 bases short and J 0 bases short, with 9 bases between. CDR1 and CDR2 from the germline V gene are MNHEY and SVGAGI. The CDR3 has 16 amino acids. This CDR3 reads CASSYSRVLAKNIQYF. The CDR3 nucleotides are TGTGCCAGCAGTTACTCGAGGGTACTAGCCAAAAACATTCAGTACTTC.

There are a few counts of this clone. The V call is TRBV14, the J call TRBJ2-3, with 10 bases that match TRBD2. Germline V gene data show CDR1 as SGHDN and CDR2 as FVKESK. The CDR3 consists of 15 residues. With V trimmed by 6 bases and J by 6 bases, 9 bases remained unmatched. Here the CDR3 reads CASSSTSGYYDTQYF. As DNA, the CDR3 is TGTGCCAGCAGTTCGACTAGCGGGTATTACGATACGCAGTATTTT.